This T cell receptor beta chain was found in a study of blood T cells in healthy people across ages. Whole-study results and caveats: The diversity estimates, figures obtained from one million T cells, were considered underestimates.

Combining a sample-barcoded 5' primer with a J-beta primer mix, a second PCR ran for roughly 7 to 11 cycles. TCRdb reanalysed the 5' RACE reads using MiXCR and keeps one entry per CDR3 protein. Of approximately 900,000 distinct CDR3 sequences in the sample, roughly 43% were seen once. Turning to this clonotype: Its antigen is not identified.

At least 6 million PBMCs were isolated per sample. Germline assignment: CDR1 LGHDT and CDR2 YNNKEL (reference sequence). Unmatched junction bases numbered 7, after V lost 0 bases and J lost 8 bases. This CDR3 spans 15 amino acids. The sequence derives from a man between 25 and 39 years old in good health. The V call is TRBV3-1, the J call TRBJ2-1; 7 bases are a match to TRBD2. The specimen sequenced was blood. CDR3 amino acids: CASSQDGLADHEQFF. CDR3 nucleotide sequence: TGTGCCAGCAGCCAAGACGGGCTAGCGGATCATGAGCAGTTCTTC.